The rows below give T cell receptor beta chains drawn from one sample of a study of cytomegalovirus exposure and HLA in healthy donors. The protocol was immunoSEQ multiplex PCR, while the TCRdb copy is restricted to in-frame clones and leaves out a portion. The sample comprises under 120,000 clones, around two thirds of which are singletons, and 2% to 3% rests with the top ten. Specimen: PBMCs. All receptors derive from a man aged 50-60 years in good health and CMV-seropositive. The conserved cysteine and the conserved F or W are not part of the CDR3 here. The order of the fields is CDR3 length, J gene, V gene, CDR3 protein.

15 TRBJ1-1 TRBV18 ASSRGQGANRNTEAF
12 TRBJ1-1 TRBV5-3 ARSRGDRNTEAF
12 TRBJ1-2 TRBV10-3 AITATATNYGYT
13 TRBJ2-5 TRBV2 ASSEASGVRETQY
11 TRBJ2-7 TRBV19 ASSMYREGEQY
9 TRBJ2-3 TRBV20-1 SGGSTDTQY
13 TRBJ2-7 TRBV7-2 ASSLGQFKSYEQY
13 TRBJ2-7 TRBV6-1 ASSESGQGRSEQY
14 TRBJ2-7 TRBV5-1 ASSGRGLAGGNEQY
15 TRBJ2-1 TRBV9 ASRGEGRGGAWNEQF
14 TRBJ2-3 TRBV4-1 ASSQGWGGRTDTQY
11 TRBJ2-5 TRBV13 ASRATGEETQY
12 TRBJ1-2 TRBV25-1 ASSELNRGDGYT
13 TRBJ1-5 TRBV6-4 ASSEQGGRNQPQH
11 TRBJ2-7 TRBV29-1 SVRLAGYHEQY
17 TRBJ2-5 TRBV27 ASSLIPPFRDRMRETQY
10 TRBJ1-2 TRBV14 VSSRDRVGYT
13 TRBJ2-7 TRBV5-1 ASSLVAGSSYEQY
12 TRBJ1-2 TRBV27 ASSPRGGENGYT
9 TRBJ2-1 TRBV7-3 ASSLGAEQF
14 TRBJ1-2 TRBV4-1 ASSRGGGRLNYGYT
12 TRBJ2-7 TRBV6-5 ASSLGGSSYEQY